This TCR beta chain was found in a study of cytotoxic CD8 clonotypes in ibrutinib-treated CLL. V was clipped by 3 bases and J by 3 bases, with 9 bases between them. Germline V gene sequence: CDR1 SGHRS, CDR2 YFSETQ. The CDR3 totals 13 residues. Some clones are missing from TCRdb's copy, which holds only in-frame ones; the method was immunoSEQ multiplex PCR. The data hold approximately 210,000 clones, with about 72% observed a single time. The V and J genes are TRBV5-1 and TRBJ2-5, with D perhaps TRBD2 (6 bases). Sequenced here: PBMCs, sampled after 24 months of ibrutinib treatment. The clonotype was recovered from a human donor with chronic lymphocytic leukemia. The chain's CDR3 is CASSSTGEETQYF. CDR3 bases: TGCGCCAGCAGCTCGACGGGGGAAGAGACCCAGTACTTC.